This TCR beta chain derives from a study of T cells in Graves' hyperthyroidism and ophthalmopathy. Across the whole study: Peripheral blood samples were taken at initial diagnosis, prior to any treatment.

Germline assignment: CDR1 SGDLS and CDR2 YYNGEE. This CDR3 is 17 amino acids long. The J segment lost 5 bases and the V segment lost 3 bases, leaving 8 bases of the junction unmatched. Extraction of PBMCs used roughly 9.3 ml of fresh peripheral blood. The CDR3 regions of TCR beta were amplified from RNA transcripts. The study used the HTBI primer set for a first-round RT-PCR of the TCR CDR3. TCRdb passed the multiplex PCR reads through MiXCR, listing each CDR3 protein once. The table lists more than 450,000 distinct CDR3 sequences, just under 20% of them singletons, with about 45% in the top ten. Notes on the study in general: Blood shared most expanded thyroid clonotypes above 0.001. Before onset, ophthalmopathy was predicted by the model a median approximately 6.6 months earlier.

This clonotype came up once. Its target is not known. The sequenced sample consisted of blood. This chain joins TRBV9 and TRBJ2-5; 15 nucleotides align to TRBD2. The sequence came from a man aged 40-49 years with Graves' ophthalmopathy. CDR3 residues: CASSGTGTSGRRETQYF. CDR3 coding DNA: TGTGCCAGCAGCGGTACCGGGACTAGCGGGAGGAGGGAGACCCAGTACTTC.